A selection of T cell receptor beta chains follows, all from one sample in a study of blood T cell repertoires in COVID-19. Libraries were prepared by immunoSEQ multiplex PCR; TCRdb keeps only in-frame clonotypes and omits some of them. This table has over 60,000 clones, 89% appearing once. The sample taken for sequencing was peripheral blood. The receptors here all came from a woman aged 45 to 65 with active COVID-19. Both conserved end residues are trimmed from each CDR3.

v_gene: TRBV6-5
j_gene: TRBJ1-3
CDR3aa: ATTGANTIY

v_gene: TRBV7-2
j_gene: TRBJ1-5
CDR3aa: ASSPPNTGFGNQPQH

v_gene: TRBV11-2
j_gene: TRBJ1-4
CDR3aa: ASSLEGGKATNEKLF

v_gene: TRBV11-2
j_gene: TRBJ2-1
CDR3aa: ASSSRVAERQF

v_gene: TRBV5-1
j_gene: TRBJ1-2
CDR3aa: ASSLWPGVYGYT

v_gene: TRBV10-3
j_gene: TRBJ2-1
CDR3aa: AISESGSLASSYNEQF

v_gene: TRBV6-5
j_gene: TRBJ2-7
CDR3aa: ASSSVDSYEQY

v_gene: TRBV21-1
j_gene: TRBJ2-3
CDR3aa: ASSKGNLLAELTDTQY

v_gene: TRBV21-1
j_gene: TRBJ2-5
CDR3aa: ASSKAYPGTGVGETQY

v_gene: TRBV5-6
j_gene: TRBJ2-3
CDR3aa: ASSGMTSGSTDTQY

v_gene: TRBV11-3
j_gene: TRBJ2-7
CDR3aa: ASSLGRVSYEQY

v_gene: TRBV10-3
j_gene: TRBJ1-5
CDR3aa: AIRSDSANQPQH

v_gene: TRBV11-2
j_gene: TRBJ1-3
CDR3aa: ASSLLPGGGLLGNTIY

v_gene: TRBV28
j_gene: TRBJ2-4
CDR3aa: ASSPQKQGLNIQY

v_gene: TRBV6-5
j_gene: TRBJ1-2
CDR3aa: ASSNPRGSYGYT

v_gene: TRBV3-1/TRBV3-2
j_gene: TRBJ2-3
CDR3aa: ASSLRGTFTTDTQY

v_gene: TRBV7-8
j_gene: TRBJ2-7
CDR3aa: ASSRTGAATAYEQY

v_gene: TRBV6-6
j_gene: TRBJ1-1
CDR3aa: ASSYSIAAGNTEAF

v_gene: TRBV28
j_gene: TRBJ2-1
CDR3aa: ASSLPNSENEQF

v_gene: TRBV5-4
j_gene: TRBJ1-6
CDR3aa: ASSSNNSPLH

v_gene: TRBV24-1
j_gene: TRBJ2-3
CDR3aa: ATSSGDYTDTQY

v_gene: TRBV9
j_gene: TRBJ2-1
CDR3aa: ASSPTGGREGLNEQF

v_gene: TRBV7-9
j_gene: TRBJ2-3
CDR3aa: ASSGEGSTDTQY

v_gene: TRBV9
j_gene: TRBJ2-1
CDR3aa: ASSASRTSGSNEQF

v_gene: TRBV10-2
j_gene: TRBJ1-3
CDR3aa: ASSESSVQGRNTIY

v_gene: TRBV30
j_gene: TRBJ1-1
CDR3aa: AWSWTGNTEAF

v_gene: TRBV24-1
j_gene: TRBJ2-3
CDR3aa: ATSDLRGTSTDTQY

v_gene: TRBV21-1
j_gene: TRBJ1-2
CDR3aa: ASSVETGCDYGYT

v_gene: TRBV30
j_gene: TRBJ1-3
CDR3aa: AWSVEGQPRNTIY

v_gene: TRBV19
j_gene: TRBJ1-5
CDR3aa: ASSIRAGISNSNQPQH

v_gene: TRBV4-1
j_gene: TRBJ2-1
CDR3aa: ASSQISSGLGNLGEQF

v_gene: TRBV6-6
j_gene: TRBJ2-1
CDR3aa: ASTAADGSSRNEQF

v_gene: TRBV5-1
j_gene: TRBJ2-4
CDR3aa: ASSPASGINIQY

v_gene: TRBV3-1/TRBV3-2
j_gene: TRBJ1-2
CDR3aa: AVSTGAYGYT

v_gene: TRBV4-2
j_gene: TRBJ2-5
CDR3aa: ASSQVSGIQETQY

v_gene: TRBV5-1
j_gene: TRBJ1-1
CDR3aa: ASRTGSMTEAF

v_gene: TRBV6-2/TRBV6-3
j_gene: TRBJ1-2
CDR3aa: ASSWPQGQGDYGYT

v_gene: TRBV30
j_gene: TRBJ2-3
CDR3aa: AWSWTSGRVGTDTQY

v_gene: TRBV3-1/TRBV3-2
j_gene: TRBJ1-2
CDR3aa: ASSPTLANYGYT

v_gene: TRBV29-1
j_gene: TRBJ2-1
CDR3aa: SVAGTYNEQF

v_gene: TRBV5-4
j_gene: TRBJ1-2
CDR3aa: ASSLEGAYGYT

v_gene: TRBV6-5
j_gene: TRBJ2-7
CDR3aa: ASTRGYNSYEQY

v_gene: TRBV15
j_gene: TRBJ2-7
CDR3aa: ATSRDRTGPFYEQY

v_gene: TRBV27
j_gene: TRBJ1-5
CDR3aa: ASSLRAGDTYQPQH

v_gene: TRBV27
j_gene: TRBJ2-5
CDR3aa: ASSLLAEETQY

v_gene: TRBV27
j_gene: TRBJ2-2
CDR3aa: ASSRIQGAPGELF

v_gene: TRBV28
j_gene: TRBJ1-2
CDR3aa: ASSFTDRVMGDGYT

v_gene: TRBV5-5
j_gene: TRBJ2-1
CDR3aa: ASSLRLTNNEQF

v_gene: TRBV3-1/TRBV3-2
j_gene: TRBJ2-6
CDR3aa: ASSQYSLSGRSPSGANVLT

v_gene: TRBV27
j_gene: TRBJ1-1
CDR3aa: ASSLGGRGNTEAF

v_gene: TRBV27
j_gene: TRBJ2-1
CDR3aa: ASSLFAGQGPNEQF

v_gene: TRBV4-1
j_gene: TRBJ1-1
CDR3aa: ASSQLDMGFTNTEAF

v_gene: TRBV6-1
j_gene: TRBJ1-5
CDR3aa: ASSEAGGGQPQH

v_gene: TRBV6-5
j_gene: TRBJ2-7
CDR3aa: ASSPGTSGTYEQY

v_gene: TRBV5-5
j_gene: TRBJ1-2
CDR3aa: ASSLASWDRGYGYT

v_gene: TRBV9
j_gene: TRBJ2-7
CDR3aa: ASSIDWRGAYEQY

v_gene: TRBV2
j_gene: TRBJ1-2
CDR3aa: ASSEVPGRGGYT